This T cell receptor (beta chain) derives from a study of T-cell memory formation after mild COVID-19. This clonotype showed up many times. Constant-segment primers and 5'RACE yielded cDNA libraries for TCR alpha and TCR beta, each carrying sample barcodes and UMIs. TCRdb analysed the 5' RACE reads with MiXCR anew, one entry per CDR3 protein. The repertoire includes 110,000 or so distinct CDR3 sequences, around 17% of them detected once, and roughly 6% sits in the top ten. The CDR3 is 12 amino acids. Per germline, CDR1 SGHTA and CDR2 FQGNSA. The ends were cut back, 1 base at V and 9 bases at J, with 9 bases in the middle.

The rearrangement uses TRBV7-2 and TRBJ2-5; D not resolved. Sample: PBMCs or a T cell subset sorted from them (not recorded which). The sequence came from a young man who had mild COVID-19 (a few samples of this study predate the infection). Cell type and time point are not known. In DNA, the CDR3 is TGTGCCAGCAGCTTAGAATCTATGGCCCAGTACTTC. This translates into CASSLESMAQYF.